This T cell receptor (beta chain) was identified during a study of identical twins. Study-level points and caveats: High-abundance cord blood beta clonotypes had fewer insertions; memory repertoires showed none. Zero-insertion analyses might be partly confounded by invariant T cells like MAIT and iNKT. Among beta out-of-frame sequences, excess sharing between twins appeared weaker.

TCRdb re-analysed the 5' RACE reads in MiXCR, keeping a single row per CDR3 protein. The data hold about 300,000 distinct CDR3 sequences, with around 12% observed a single time. This clonotype occurred a few times. Its antigen is undetermined. The ends were cut back, 3 bases at V and 7 bases at J, with 19 bases in the middle. The CDR3 loop spans 16 amino acids. This same sample was also taken into another study, of yellow fever vaccine responses in identical twins. That report notes: Each twin's T cell response to the vaccine was reported to look partly convergent and partly personalized.

This chain uses TRBV12-3 or TRBV12-4 with TRBJ2-1, with D possibly TRBD2 on 8 matching bases. Sequenced sample: CD8+ T cells sorted from blood. The source is a woman between 18 and 29 years old in good health. The CDR3 bases are TGTGCCAGCAGTTTTCTAGCGGGCAGGGGGAGAAATGAGCAGTTCTTC. Protein: CASSFLAGRGRNEQFF.